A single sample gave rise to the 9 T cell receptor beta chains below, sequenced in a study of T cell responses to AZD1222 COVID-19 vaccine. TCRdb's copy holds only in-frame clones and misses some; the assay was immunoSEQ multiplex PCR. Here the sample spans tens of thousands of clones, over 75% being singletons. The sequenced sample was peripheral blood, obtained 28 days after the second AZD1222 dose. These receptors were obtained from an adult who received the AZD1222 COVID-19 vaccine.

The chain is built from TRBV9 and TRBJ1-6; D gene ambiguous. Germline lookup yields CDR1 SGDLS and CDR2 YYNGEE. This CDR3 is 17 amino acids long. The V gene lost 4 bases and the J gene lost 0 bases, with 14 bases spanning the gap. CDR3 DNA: TGTGCCAGCAGCCCCCAAGGGTATAGCTCCTATAATTCACCCCTCCACTTT. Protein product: CASSPQGYSSYNSPLHF.

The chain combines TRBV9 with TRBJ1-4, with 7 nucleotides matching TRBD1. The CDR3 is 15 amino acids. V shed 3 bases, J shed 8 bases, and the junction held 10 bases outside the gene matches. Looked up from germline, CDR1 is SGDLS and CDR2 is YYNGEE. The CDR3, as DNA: TGTGCCAGCAGCGCCAGTAGGGGGCTCGGCGAAAAACTGTTTTTT. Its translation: CASSASRGLGEKLFF. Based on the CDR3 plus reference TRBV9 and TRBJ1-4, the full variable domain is DSGVTQTPKHLITATGQRVTLRCSPRSGDLSVYWYQQSLDQGLQFLIQYYNGEERAKGNILERFSAQQFPDLHSELNLSSLELGDSALYFCASSASRGLGEKLFFGSGTQLSVL.

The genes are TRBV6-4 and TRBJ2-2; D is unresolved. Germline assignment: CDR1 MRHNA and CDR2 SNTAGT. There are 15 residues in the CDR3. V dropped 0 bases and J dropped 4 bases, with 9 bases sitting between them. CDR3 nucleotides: TGTGCCAGCAGTGACTCGGGCAGAGGCACCGGGGAGCTGTTTTTT. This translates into CASSDSGRGTGELFF.

CDR3 nucleotides: TGTGCCAGCAGACAGCTTAGCACAGATACGCAGTATTTT. Translation: CASRQLSTDTQYF. The chain employs TRBV9 and TRBJ2-3; D not certain. This CDR3 has 13 amino acids. Trimming shortened V by 5 bases and J by 0 bases, and 7 bases separated the two germline ends. CDR1 SGDLS and CDR2 YYNGEE come from the germline V gene. Full variable domain (missing parts from reference TRBV9 and TRBJ2-3): DSGVTQTPKHLITATGQRVTLRCSPRSGDLSVYWYQQSLDQGLQFLIQYYNGEERAKGNILERFSAQQFPDLHSELNLSSLELGDSALYFCASRQLSTDTQYFGPGTRLTVL.

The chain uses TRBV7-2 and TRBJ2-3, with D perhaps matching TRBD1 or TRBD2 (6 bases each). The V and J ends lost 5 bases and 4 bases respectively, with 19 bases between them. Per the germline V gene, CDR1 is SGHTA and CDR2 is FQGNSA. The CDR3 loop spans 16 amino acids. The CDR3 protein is CASSLGGSGWSDTQYF. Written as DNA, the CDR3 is TGTGCCAGCAGCCTAGGGGGGTCTGGGTGGTCAGATACGCAGTATTTT.

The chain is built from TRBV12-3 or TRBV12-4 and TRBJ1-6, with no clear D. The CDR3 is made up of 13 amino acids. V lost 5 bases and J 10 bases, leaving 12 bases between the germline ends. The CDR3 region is CASSPLAESPLHF. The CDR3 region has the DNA TGTGCCAGCAGTCCACTGGCCGAGTCACCCCTCCACTTT.

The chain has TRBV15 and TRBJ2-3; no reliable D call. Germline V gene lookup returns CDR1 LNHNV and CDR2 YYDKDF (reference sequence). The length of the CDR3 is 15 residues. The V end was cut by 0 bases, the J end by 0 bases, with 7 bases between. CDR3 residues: CATSRDLGSTDTQYF. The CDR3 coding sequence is TGTGCCACCAGCAGAGATCTAGGGAGCACAGATACGCAGTATTTT.

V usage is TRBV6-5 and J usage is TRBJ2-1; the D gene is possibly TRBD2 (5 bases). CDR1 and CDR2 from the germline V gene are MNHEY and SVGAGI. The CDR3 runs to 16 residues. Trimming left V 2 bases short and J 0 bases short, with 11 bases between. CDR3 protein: CASSYLEGFSYNEQFF. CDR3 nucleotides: TGTGCCAGCAGTTACCTAGAGGGTTTCTCCTACAATGAGCAGTTCTTC.

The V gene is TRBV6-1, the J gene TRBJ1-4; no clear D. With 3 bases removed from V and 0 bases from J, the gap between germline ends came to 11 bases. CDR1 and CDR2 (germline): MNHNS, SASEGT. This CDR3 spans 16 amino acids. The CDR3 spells CASSEGRLTTNEKLFF. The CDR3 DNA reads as TGTGCCAGCAGTGAGGGGAGACTAACAACTAATGAAAAACTGTTTTTT.